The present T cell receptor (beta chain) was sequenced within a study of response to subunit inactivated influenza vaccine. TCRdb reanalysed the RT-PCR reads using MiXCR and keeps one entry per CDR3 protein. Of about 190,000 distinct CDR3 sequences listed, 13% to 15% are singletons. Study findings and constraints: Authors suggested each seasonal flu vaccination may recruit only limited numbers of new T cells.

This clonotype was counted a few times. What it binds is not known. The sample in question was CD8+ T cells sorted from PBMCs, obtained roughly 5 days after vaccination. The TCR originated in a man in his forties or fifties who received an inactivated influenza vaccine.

This chain's CDR3 is CASSVVGLNTGELFF. CDR3 in DNA: TGTGCCAGCAGCGTAGTGGGACTAAACACCGGGGAGCTGTTTTTT. The chain joins TRBV9 to TRBJ2-2, with 7 positions matching TRBD2. This CDR3 region has 15 residues. The trim removed 0 bases at V and 2 bases at J, leaving 1 base unmatched. The germline V gene encodes CDR1 SGDLS and CDR2 YYNGEE.